This T cell receptor (beta chain) was recorded in a study of shared clonotypes between healthy human individuals. Study conclusions and caveats: The generation probabilities recorded for non-shared clonotypes fell below those of clonotypes shared by all four donors.

The CDR3 extends over 15 amino acids. V dropped 6 bases and J dropped 9 bases, with 18 bases sitting between them. CDR1 is MNHNY and CDR2 is SVGAGI in the germline V gene (reference sequence). A word on this clone: What it binds is unknown.

Profiling relied on immunoSEQ multiplex PCR, and the TCRdb table lists in-frame clones only, not all of them. The sample holds some 2,000,000 clones; 85% to 95% are singletons and the top ten take around 0.13%. Each sample came from a Caucasian adult donor living in Nashville, Tennessee. The chain employs TRBV6-6 and TRBJ1-6, with a weak D call TRBD1 (5 bases). This receptor was identified in a man between 18 and 35 years old in good health. Material: naive CD4+ T cells sorted from blood. Stated subset: CD45RA+ positively selected. The CDR3 here is CASRKFSPGRSPLHF. The CDR3 nucleotides are TGTGCCAGCAGGAAGTTTAGTCCAGGGCGTTCACCCCTCCACTTT.